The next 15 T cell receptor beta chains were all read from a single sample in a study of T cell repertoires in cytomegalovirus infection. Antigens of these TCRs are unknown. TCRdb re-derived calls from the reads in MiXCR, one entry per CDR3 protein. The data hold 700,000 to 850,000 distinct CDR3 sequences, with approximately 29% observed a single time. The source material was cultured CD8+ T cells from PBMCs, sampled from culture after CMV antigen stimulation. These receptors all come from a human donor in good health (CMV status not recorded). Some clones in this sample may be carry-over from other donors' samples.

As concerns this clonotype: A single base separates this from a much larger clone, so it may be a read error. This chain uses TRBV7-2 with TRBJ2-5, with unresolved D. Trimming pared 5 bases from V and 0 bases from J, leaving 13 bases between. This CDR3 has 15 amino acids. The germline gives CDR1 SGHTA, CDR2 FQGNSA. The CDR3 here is CASSIEAQYQETQYF. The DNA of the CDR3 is TGTGCCAGCAGCATAGAAGCGCAGTACCAAGAGACCCAGTACTTC.

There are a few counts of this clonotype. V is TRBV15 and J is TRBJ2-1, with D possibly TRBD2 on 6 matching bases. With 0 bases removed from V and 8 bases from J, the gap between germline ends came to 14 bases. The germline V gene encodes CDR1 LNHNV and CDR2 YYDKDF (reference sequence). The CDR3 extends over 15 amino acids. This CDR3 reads CATSRDRAGGYEQFF. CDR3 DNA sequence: TGTGCCACCAGCAGAGATCGCGCAGGAGGGTATGAGCAGTTCTTC.

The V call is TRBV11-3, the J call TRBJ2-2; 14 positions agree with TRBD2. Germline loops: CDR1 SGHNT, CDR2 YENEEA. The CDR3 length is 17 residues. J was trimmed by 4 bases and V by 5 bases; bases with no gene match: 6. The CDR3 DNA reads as TGTGCCAGCAGCCCGACTAGCGGGGGGGCCCCCACCGGGGAGCTGTTTTTT. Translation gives CASSPTSGGAPTGELFF.

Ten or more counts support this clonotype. The CDR3, as DNA: TGTGCCAGCAGCTTAGTCTCCTCCGGGACAGGGTCTGAAGCTTTCTTT. As protein: CASSLVSSGTGSEAFF. The rearrangement joins TRBV7-9 to TRBJ1-1; 9 bases line up with TRBD1. This CDR3 has 16 amino acids. J was trimmed by 6 bases and V by 1 base; bases with no gene match: 9. Germline V CDR1 and CDR2: SEHNR, FQNEAQ (reference sequence).

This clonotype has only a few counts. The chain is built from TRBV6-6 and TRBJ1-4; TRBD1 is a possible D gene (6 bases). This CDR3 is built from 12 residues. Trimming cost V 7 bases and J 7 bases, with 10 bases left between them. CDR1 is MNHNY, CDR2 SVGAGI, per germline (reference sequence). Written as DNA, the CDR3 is TGTGCCAGCACCGAGGGGGTTGAAAAACTGTTTTTT. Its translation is CASTEGVEKLFF.

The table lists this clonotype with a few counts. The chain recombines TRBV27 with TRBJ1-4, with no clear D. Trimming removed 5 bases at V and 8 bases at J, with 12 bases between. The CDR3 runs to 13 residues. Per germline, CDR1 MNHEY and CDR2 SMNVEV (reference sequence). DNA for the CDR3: TGTGCCAGCAGTCCCTCCGGAGCGGAAAAACTGTTTTTT. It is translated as CASSPSGAEKLFF.

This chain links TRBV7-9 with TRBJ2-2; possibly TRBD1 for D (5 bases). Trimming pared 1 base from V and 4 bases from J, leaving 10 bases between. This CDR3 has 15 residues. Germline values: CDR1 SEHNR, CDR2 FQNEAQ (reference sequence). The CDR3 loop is CASSLEAGSTGELFF. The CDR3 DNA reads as TGTGCCAGCAGCTTAGAGGCAGGGTCCACCGGGGAGCTGTTTTTT.

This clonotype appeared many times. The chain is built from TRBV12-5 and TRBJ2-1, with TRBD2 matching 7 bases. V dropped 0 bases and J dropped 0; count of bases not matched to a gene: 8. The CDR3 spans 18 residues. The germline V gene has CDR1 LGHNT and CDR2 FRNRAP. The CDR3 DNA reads TGTGCTAGTGGTTTGGTAATAGCGGGCGACCACTCCTACAATGAGCAGTTCTTC. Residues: CASGLVIAGDHSYNEQFF. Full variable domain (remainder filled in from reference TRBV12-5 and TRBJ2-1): DARVTQTPRHKVTEMGQEVTMRCQPILGHNTVFWYRQTMMQGLELLAYFRNRAPLDDSGMPKDRFSAEMPDATLATLKIQPSEPRDSAVYFCASGLVIAGDHSYNEQFFGPGTRLTVL.

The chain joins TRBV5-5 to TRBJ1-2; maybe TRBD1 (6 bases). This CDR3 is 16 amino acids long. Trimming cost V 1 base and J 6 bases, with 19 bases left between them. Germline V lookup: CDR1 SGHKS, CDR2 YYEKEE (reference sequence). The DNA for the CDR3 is TGTGCCAGCAGCTTGTGGTCTGGGCCAGGGGATGATGGCTACACCTTC. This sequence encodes CASSLWSGPGDDGYTF.

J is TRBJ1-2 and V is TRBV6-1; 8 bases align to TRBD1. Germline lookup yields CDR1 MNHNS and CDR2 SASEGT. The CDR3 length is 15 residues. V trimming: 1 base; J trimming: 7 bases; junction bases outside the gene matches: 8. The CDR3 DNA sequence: TGTGCCAGCAGTGAAGATGGGACAGGACTCGGTGGCTACACCTTC. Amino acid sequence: CASSEDGTGLGGYTF.

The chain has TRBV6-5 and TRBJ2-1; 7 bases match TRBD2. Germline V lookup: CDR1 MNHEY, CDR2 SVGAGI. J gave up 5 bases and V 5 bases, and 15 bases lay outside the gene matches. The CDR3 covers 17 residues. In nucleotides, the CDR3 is TGTGCCAGCAGTGTCTTCCTCGGACTAGTGGGGAACAATGAGCAGTTCTTC. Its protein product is CASSVFLGLVGNNEQFF.

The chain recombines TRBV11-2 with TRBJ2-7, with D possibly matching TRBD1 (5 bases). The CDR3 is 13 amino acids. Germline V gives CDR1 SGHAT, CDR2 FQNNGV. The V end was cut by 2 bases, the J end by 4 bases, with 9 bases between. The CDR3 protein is CASSLSGKYEQYV. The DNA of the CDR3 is TGTGCCAGCAGCTTATCAGGGAAATACGAGCAGTACGTC.

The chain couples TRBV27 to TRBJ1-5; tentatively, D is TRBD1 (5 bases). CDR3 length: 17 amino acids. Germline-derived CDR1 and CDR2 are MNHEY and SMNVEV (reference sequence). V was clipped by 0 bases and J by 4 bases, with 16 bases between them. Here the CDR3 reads CASSLSGVTLGNQPQHF. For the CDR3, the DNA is TGTGCCAGCAGTTTATCGGGGGTTACATTGGGGAATCAGCCCCAGCATTTT.

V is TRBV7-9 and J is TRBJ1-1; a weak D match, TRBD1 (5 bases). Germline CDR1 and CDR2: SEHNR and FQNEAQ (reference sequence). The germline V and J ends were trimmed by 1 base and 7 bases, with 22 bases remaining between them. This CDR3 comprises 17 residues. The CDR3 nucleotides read TGTGCCAGCAGCTTAGACTGGTTTGGAGAAGGGACTATTGAAGCTTTCTTT. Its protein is CASSLDWFGEGTIEAFF.

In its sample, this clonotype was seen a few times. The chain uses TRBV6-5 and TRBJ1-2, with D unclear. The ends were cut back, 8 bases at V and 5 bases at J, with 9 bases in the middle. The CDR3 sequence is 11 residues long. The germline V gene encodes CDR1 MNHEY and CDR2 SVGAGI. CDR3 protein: CASGRTYGYTF. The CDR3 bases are TGTGCCAGCGGCCGGACTTATGGCTACACCTTC.